This TCR beta chain was sequenced for a study of blood T cell repertoires in COVID-19. Per the authors' pipeline: For nucleated cells, counts were estimated from reference gene primer amplification. Clones were read by immunoSEQ multiplex PCR, and TCRdb kept only the in-frame ones, dropping some. V, J and clone size are taken as reported in that table, and D and trimming were inferred from the DNA itself. The sample carries 100,000 to 140,000 clones, around nine tenths recorded once. The V gene lost 0 bases and the J gene lost 2 bases, with 8 bases spanning the gap. The CDR3 runs 14 residues. Looked up from germline, CDR1 is LNHNV and CDR2 is YYDKDF (reference sequence).

The receptor was derived from a young woman with acute or convalescent COVID-19. The chain recombines TRBV15 with TRBJ2-7; D is unresolved. Sequencing was done on a sample of peripheral blood. The CDR3 sequence: CATSRDDKPYEQYF. CDR3 nucleotide sequence: TGTGCCACCAGCAGAGACGACAAGCCCTACGAGCAGTACTTC. Supplemented by reference TRBV15 and TRBJ2-7, the full variable domain reads DAMVIQNPRYQVTQFGKPVTLSCSQTLNHNVMYWYQQKSSQAPKLLFHYYDKDFNNEADTPDNFQSRRPNTSFCFLDIRSPGLGDTAMYLCATSRDDKPYEQYFGPGTRLTVT.